The 6 T cell receptor beta chains presented below share a single source sample, sequenced in a study of Graves' ophthalmopathy and Graves' hyperthyroidism. The study amplified TCR beta CDR3 regions using RNA transcripts. RT-PCR was first run with HTBI primers, then multiplex PCR in a second round. TCRdb recomputed calls from the multiplex PCR reads with MiXCR, one row per CDR3 protein. The table has about 400,000 distinct CDR3 sequences, roughly 21% seen once. The material sequenced was peripheral blood. The receptors were sampled from a woman under 30 with stable Graves' hyperthyroidism.

This clonotype was seen once. The chain uses TRBV12-3 or TRBV12-4 and TRBJ2-7, with 10 bases fitting TRBD2. Trimming took 1 base from V and 0 from J; bases not matched to a gene: 18. The CDR3 totals 21 residues. The CDR3 region is CASSLGGRNYGTSDNSYEQYF. CDR3 DNA: TGTGCCAGCAGTTTAGGGGGCAGGAATTACGGGACTAGCGACAACTCCTACGAGCAGTACTTC.

This clonotype was found many times. V gene TRBV12-5 combines with J gene TRBJ1-5; D is uncertain. Germline CDR1 reads LGHNT; CDR2 reads FRNRAP. Trimming removed 4 bases at V and 11 bases at J, with 15 bases between. The CDR3 extends over 13 amino acids. The CDR3 region is CASGSHEDFSQHF. CDR3 sequence (DNA): TGTGCTAGTGGTTCGCACGAGGACTTCTCCCAGCATTTT.

This clonotype was picked up many times. The CDR3 sequence: CATSTTQLAGVGETQYF. CDR3 bases: TGTGCCACCAGCACGACTCAACTAGCGGGAGTGGGAGAGACCCAGTACTTC. The J gene is TRBJ2-5, the V gene TRBV15, with TRBD2 matching 11 bases. The germline V gene encodes CDR1 LNHNV and CDR2 YYDKDF (reference sequence). The CDR3 spans 17 residues. The V segment lost 4 bases and the J segment 4 bases; nucleotides outside the gene matches: 11.

This clonotype was seen many times. J is TRBJ2-7 and V is TRBV2, with TRBD1 identical over 8 bases. Germline V gives CDR1 SNHLY, CDR2 FYNNEI. The CDR3 runs to 15 residues. V trimming: 8 bases; J trimming: 0 bases; junction bases outside the gene matches: 9. This CDR3 reads CASGVGTGYSYEQYF. The CDR3 nucleotides are TGTGCCAGCGGGGTTGGGACAGGTTACTCCTACGAGCAGTACTTC. Full variable domain (rest looked up from reference TRBV2 and TRBJ2-7): EPEVTQTPSHQVTQMGQEVILRCVPISNHLYFYWYRQILGQKVEFLVSFYNNEISEKSEIFDDQFSVERPDGSNFTLKIRSTKLEDSAMYFCASGVGTGYSYEQYFGPGTRLTVT.

This clonotype came up a few times. CDR3 DNA: TGCGCCAGCAGCTTGGGGGAGGACTATGGCTACACCTTC. It yields the protein CASSLGEDYGYTF. The chain carries TRBV5-1 and TRBJ1-2, with D uncertain. CDR1 and CDR2 (germline): SGHRS, YFSETQ. V lost 0 bases and J 3 bases, leaving 6 bases between the germline ends. CDR3 size: 13 residues.

In its sample, this clonotype was seen many times. V gene TRBV5-1 combines with J gene TRBJ1-1; a possible D gene is TRBD1 (6 bases). V dropped 0 bases and J dropped 3 bases, with 15 bases sitting between them. CDR3 length: 16 amino acids. Germline V gene lookup returns CDR1 SGHRS and CDR2 YFSETQ. CDR3 DNA: TGCGCCAGCAGCTTGGGGGCCATGGGGGCGGACACTGAAGCTTTCTTT. This encodes CASSLGAMGADTEAFF.